Sequencing of this T cell receptor beta chain was carried out in a study of cytomegalovirus exposure and HLA in healthy donors. The overall study: The same platform was used for the 120 validation repertoires and the approximately 700 first-cohort repertoires, a later analysis reported.

The CDR3 has 14 amino acids. V was cut by 4 bases and J by 7 bases, with 17 bases left in between. Germline V lookup: CDR1 MDHEN, CDR2 SYDVKM. The table came from immunoSEQ multiplex PCR; TCRdb's copy has only in-frame clones and leaves some out. The sample has about 150,000 clones; more than 75% are singletons. The rearrangement uses TRBV28 and TRBJ2-7, with a weak D call TRBD2 (5 bases). The material sequenced was PBMCs. This clonotype was obtained from a man younger than 35 in good health and CMV-seronegative. The DNA of the CDR3 is TGTGCCAGCAGTTCCCGACTAACCCCGAGGGAGCAGTACTTC. Amino acids: CASSSRLTPREQYF.